In this sample, the clone carrying this TCR beta chain turned up a few times. Germline-derived CDR1 and CDR2 are MNHEY and SMNVEV (reference sequence). There are 18 residues in the CDR3. Trimming cost V 7 bases and J 3 bases; bases outside gene matches: 15. These data belong to a study of metastatic and nonmetastatic thyroid tumors. TCRdb re-called the PCR reads via MiXCR. The sample holds 15,000 to 20,000 clones, 25% to 35% seen once. Ahead of thyroid surgery, no patient had received treatment of any kind. The J gene is TRBJ2-2, the V gene TRBV27, with 9 bases that match TRBD1. The source of this sequence is a female donor with papillary thyroid cancer or a benign thyroid nodule (not recorded which). Some clones in this sample may be carry-over from other donors' samples. Sequencing was carried out using tumor tissue. CDR3 sequence (DNA): TGTGCCAGCACCCAAATGTCCGGACAGGGGTCTTACACCGGGGAGCTGTTTTTT. Translation gives CASTQMSGQGSYTGELFF.